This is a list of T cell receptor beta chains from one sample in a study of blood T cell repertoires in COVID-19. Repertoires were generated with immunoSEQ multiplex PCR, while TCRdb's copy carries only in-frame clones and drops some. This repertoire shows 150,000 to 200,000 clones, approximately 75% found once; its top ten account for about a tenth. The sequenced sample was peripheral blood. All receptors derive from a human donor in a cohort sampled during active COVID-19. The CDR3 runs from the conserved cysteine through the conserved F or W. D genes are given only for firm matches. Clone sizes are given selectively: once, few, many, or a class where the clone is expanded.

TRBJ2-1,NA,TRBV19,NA,CASSIRPYNEQFF,TGTGCCAGTAGTATTCGTCCGTACAATGAGCAGTTCTTC
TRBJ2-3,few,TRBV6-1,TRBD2,CASSEAGGVGYF,TGTGCCAGCAGTGAGGCGGGGGGCGTAGGGTATTTT
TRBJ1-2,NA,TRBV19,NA,CASTRSRGPNYGYTF,TGTGCCAGTACCCGATCCAGGGGACCCAACTATGGCTACACCTTC
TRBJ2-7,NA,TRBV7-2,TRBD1,CASSLGQGGGEQYF,TGTGCCAGCAGCCTGGGACAGGGGGGGGGCGAGCAGTACTTC
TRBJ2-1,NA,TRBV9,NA,CASSVEGGEYNEQFF,TGTGCCAGCAGCGTAGAAGGCGGGGAATACAATGAGCAGTTCTTC
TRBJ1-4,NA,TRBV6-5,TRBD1,CASSFRDRVGEKLFF,TGTGCCAGCAGTTTCCGGGACAGGGTAGGCGAAAAACTGTTTTTT
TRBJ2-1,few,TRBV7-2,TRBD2,CASSPGGGIYNEQFF,TGTGCCAGCAGCCCCGGGGGGGGCATCTACAATGAGCAGTTCTTC
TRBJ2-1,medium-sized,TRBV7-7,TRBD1,CASSLGTGGGWDNEQFF,TGTGCCAGCAGCTTAGGGACAGGGGGCGGTTGGGACAATGAGCAGTTCTTC
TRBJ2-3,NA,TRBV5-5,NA,CASSLGTVPSTDTQYF,TGTGCCAGCAGCTTGGGGACAGTCCCTAGCACAGATACGCAGTATTTT
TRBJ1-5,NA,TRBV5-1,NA,CASSPGGGGNQPQHF,TGCGCCAGCAGTCCGGGGGGCGGTGGCAATCAGCCCCAGCATTTT